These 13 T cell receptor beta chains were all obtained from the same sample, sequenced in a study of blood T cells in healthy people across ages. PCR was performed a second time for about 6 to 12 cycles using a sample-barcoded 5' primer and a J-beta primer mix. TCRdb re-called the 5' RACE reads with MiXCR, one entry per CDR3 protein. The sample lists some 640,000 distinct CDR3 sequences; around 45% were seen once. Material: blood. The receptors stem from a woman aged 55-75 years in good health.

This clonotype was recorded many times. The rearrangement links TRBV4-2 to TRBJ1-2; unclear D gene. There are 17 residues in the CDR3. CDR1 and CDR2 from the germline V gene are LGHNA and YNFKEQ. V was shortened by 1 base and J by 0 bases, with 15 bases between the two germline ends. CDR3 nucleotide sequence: TGTGCCAGCAGCCAAGCCATCGGGCAAAGGGCTAACTATGGCTACACCTTC. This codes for CASSQAIGQRANYGYTF.

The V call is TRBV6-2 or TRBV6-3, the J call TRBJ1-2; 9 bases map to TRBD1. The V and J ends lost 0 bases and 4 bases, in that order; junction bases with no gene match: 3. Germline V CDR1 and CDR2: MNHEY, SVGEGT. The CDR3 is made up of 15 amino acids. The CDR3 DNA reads TGTGCCAGCAGTTACTCCGGGACAGGGCGCTATGGCTACACCTTC. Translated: CASSYSGTGRYGYTF.

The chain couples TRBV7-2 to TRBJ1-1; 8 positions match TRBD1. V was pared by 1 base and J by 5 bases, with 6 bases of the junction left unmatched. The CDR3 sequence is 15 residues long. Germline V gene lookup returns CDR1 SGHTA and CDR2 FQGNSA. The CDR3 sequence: CASSLDQGAGTEAFF. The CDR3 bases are TGTGCCAGCAGCTTAGACCAGGGGGCAGGTACTGAAGCTTTCTTT.

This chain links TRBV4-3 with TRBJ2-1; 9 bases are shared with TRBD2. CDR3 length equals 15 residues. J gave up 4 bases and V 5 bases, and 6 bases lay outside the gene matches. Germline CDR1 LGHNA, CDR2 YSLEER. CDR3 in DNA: TGCGCCAGCAGCATAGCGGGAGATTTTTACAATGAGCAGTTCTTC. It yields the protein CASSIAGDFYNEQFF.

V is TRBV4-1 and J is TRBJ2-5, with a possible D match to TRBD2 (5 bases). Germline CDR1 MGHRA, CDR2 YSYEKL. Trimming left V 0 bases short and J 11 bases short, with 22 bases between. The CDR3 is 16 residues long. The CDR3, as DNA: TGCGCCAGCAGCCAAGATCTCGCGGGCGAAAACAATGAGCAGTACTTC. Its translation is CASSQDLAGENNEQYF.

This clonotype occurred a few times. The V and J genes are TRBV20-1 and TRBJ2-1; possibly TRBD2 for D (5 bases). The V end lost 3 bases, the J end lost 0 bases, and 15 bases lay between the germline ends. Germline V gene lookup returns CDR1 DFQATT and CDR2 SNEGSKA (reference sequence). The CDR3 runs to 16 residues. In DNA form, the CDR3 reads TGCAGTGCTAGCGGGGATACGGGATTCTCCTACAATGAGCAGTTCTTC. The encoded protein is CSASGDTGFSYNEQFF.

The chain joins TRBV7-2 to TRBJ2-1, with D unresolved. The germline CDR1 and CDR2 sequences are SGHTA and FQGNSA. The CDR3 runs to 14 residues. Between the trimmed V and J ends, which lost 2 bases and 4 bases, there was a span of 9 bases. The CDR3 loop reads CASSLRLGYNEQFF. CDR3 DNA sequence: TGTGCCAGCAGCTTAAGGCTGGGATACAATGAGCAGTTCTTC.

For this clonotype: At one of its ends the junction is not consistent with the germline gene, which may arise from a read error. The CDR3 DNA reads TGCGCCAGCAGGATACAGGGAAACTATAATTCACCCCTCCACTTT. Translating it yields CASRIQGNYNSPLHF. This chain connects TRBV28 to TRBJ1-6; D is possibly TRBD1 (6 bases). CDR1 and CDR2 from the germline V gene are MDHEN and SYDVKM. The CDR3 runs 15 residues.

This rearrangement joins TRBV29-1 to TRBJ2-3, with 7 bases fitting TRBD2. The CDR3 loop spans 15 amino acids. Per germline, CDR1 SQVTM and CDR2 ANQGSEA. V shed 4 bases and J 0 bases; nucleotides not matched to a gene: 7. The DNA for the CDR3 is TGCAGCGTTGGCCCACTAGCGATGAGCACAGATACGCAGTATTTT. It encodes CSVGPLAMSTDTQYF.

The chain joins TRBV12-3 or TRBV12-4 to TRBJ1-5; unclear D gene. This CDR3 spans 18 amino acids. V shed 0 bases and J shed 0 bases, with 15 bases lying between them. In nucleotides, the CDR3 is TGTGCCAGCAGTTTAGCTACCGCCTGGAGGGATAGCAATCAGCCCCAGCATTTT. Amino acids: CASSLATAWRDSNQPQHF.

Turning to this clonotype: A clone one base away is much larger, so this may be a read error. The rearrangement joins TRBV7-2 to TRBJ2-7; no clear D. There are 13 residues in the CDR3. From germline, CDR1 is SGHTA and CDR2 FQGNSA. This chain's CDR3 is CASSPTPVGEQCF. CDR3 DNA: TGTGCCAGCAGCCCAACCCCCGTGGGCGAGCAGTGCTTC.

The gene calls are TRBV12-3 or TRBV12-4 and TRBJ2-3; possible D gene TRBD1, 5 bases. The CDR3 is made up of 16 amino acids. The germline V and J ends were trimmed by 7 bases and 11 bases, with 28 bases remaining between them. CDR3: CASNEDRNRGTDVQYF. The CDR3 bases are TGTGCCAGCAACGAAGACAGAAATAGGGGCACAGATGTGCAGTATTTT.

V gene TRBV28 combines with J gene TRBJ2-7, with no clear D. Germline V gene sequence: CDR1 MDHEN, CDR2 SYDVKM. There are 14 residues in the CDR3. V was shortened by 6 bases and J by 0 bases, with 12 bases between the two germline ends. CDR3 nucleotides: TGTGCCAGCAGAGACTCCCGAAGCTCCTACGAGCAGTACTTC. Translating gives CASRDSRSSYEQYF.